The 3 T cell receptor beta chains below all came from one sample that was sequenced in a study of Graves' ophthalmopathy and Graves' hyperthyroidism. RNA served as the template for amplifying TCR beta CDR3 regions. RT-PCR in the first round used HTBI primers; a second-round multiplex PCR followed. A single record per CDR3 protein comes from TCRdb applying MiXCR to the multiplex PCR reads. The table records 170,000 or so distinct CDR3 sequences, 30% to 45% of them present only once. The material sequenced was peripheral blood. The source of these receptors is a woman between 40 and 50 years old with Graves' ophthalmopathy.

A single count supports this clonotype. V usage is TRBV27 and J usage is TRBJ1-6, with D possibly TRBD1 on 6 matching bases. The V gene lost 5 bases and the J gene lost 0 bases, with 11 bases spanning the gap. The germline CDR1 and CDR2 sequences are MNHEY and SMNVEV (reference sequence). CDR3 size: 16 residues. Here the CDR3 DNA reads TGTGCCAGCAGTCCCCAGGGGCGCTCCTATAATTCACCCCTCCACTTT. Encoded protein: CASSPQGRSYNSPLHF.

This clonotype came up many times. V is TRBV28 and J is TRBJ1-5, with 7 nucleotides matching TRBD1. CDR3 size: 15 residues. Germline CDR1 and CDR2: MDHEN and SYDVKM. Trimming at V came to 7 bases and at J to 4 bases, leaving 10 bases not matched to a gene. In DNA, the CDR3 is TGTGCCAGCATTCAACAGGGGAATCAGAATCAGCCCCAGCATTTT. Amino acid sequence: CASIQQGNQNQPQHF.

J is TRBJ2-2 and V is TRBV6-2 or TRBV6-3; 12 nucleotides align to TRBD2. V lost 7 bases, J lost 5 bases, and 14 bases stayed unmatched. Germline CDR1 is MNHEY and CDR2 is SVGEGT. The CDR3 has 18 residues. The CDR3 DNA sequence: TGTGCCAGCACCACAACCAGACTAGCGGGAGTCGGGACCGGGGAGCTGTTTTTT. Translated, it gives CASTTTRLAGVGTGELFF.